What follows describes a single T cell receptor beta chain. Its antigen remains unknown. The study ran its PCR with 60 Vbeta and 13 Jbeta primers. The protocol was immunoSEQ multiplex PCR, while the TCRdb copy is restricted to in-frame clones and leaves out a portion. The sample carries roughly 100,000 clones, less than 85% recorded once. The entry originates in a study of cytomegalovirus exposure and HLA in healthy donors. About the study: Earlier findings included 100 million to 130 million unique TCR beta sequences obtained from about 170 million T cells. Study results and limitations: What TCR beta sequences reportedly achieved was accurate prediction of HLA-A and HLA-B alleles in most subjects.

The CDR3 consists of 15 residues. Trimming at V came to 2 bases and at J to 4 bases, leaving 6 bases not matched to a gene. CDR1 MNHEY and CDR2 SVGAGI come from the germline V gene. The chain couples TRBV6-5 to TRBJ1-2, with 8 positions matching TRBD1. Sequencing was done on a sample of PBMCs. The source is a man aged 60-69 years in good health and CMV-seronegative. The CDR3 sequence: CASSYGDRTSYGYTF. For the CDR3, the DNA is TGTGCCAGCAGTTACGGGGACAGGACCTCCTATGGCTACACCTTC.